This TCR beta chain was sequenced in a study of blood T cell repertoires in COVID-19. In the study overall: The United States, Italy and Spain were the sources of the acute and convalescent COVID-19 samples. In each case, the material was cDNA or gDNA derived from T cells, B-cell-depleted T cells, or PBMCs.

As processed by the authors: Amplification of reference gene primers provided the estimated nucleated cell counts. The data were produced by immunoSEQ multiplex PCR, yet TCRdb's version contains in-frame clones alone and is incomplete. That table supplies the V and J calls and clone size; D and trimming were determined from the DNA. The sample has about 140,000 clones, approximately 83% seen once. Trimming stripped 6 bases from V and 3 bases from J, with 21 bases between. Per germline, CDR1 SNHLY and CDR2 FYNNEI. The CDR3 extends over 16 amino acids. The V call is TRBV2, the J call TRBJ2-7, with D tentatively TRBD1 (5 bases). The TCR sequence derives from a woman in her fifties or sixties with acute or convalescent COVID-19. Sample: peripheral blood. The CDR3 here is CASRYRTTSKLYEQYF. CDR3 in DNA: TGTGCCAGCAGGTATAGGACAACCTCCAAGCTCTACGAGCAGTACTTC.